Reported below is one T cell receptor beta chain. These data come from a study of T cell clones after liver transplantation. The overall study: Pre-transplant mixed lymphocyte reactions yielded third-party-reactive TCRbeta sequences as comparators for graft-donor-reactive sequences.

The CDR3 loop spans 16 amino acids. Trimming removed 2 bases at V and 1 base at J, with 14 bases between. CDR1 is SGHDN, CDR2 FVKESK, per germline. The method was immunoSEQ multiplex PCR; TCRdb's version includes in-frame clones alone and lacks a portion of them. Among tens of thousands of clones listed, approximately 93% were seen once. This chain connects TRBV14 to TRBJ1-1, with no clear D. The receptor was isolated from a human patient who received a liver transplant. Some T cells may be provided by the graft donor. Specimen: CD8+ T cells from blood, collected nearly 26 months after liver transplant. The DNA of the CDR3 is TGTGCCAGCAGCCAACGGGTTTCTCTGAAGAACACTGAAGCTTTCTTT. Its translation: CASSQRVSLKNTEAFF.